This is a list of T cell receptor beta chains from one sample in a study of CD8 T cells in Susac syndrome. TCRdb reprocessed the immunoSEQ multiplex PCR reads via MiXCR and lists one record per CDR3 protein. Here the sample spans 250,000 to 300,000 distinct CDR3 sequences, approximately 91% being singletons. The sequenced sample consisted of CD8+ T cells from PBMCs. The receptors derive from a human donor with multiple sclerosis. Each CDR3 is given without its conserved first and last residue.

CDR3 protein	V gene	J gene
ASSRGGVTGELF	TRBV2	TRBJ2-2
ASSLLAGDIGELF	TRBV12-3/TRBV12-4	TRBJ2-2
SARDREPYEQY	TRBV20-1	TRBJ2-7
SARGSPRGSNQPQH	TRBV20-1	TRBJ1-5
ASSSRDSFNEKLF	TRBV6-5	TRBJ1-4
ASSLAPRGVYEQY	TRBV11-2	TRBJ2-7
ASSQVDDTQY	TRBV3-1	TRBJ2-3
ASSQGLAAHWDEQF	TRBV6-1	TRBJ2-1
AWSAPGQGQNYEKLF	TRBV30	TRBJ1-4
ASSRPSAGLAGSLEQY	TRBV5-6	TRBJ2-7
ASSGFGDTQY	TRBV9	TRBJ2-3
ATSDFRGASGANVLT	TRBV24-1	TRBJ2-6
ASSLELSGRVVNEQF	TRBV7-6	TRBJ2-1
SARDYLGTYEQY	TRBV20-1	TRBJ2-7
ASSYPTGLEAF	TRBV6-2/TRBV6-3	TRBJ1-1
ASSLLGLAGGPDIQY	TRBV28	TRBJ2-4